This TCR beta chain stems from a study of T cell changes during pregnancy in multiple sclerosis. Germline CDR1 reads SGHRS; CDR2 reads YFSETQ. The CDR3 is made up of 14 amino acids. V dropped 0 bases and J dropped 7; count of bases not matched to a gene: 4. TCRdb's table, derived via immunoSEQ multiplex PCR, lists solely in-frame clones and lacks some. In the table there are some 97,000 clones, more than 90% of which are singletons. Sequenced material: peripheral blood, taken in the second trimester of pregnancy. This clonotype was obtained from a female donor with multiple sclerosis, enrolled in a pregnancy study. This chain uses TRBV5-1 with TRBJ1-1; 9 bases line up with TRBD1. As DNA, the CDR3 is TGCGCCAGCAGCTTGGGGGACAGGGACCTTGAAGCTTTCTTT. Translating gives CASSLGDRDLEAFF. Complete variable domain (other parts from reference TRBV5-1 and TRBJ1-1): KAGVTQTPRYLIKTRGQQVTLSCSPISGHRSVSWYQQTPGQGLQFLFEYFSETQRNKGNFPGRFSGRQFSNSRSEMNVSTLELGDSALYLCASSLGDRDLEAFFGQGTRLTVV.